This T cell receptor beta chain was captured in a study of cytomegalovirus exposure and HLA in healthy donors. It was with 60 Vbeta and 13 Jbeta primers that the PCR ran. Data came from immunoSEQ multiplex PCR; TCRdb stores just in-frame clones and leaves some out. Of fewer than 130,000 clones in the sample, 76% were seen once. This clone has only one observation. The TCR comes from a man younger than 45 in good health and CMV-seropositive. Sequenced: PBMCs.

As DNA, the CDR3 is TGTGCCAGTACTAGCGGGGGGACCGATGAGCAGTTCTTC. Its translation is CASTSGGTDEQFF. The chain combines TRBV2 with TRBJ2-1; 12 nucleotides agree with TRBD2. V shed 9 bases, J shed 8 bases, and the junction held 5 bases outside the gene matches. This CDR3 contains 13 residues. Germline V gene sequence: CDR1 SNHLY, CDR2 FYNNEI. Supplemented by reference TRBV2 and TRBJ2-1, the full variable domain reads EPEVTQTPSHQVTQMGQEVILRCVPISNHLYFYWYRQILGQKVEFLVSFYNNEISEKSEIFDDQFSVERPDGSNFTLKIRSTKLEDSAMYFCASTSGGTDEQFFGPGTRLTVL.